This T cell receptor (beta chain) came from a study of regulatory T cells in long-lasting Graves disease. Study overall: The study counted Graves' disease as persistent given over 5 years of antithyroid drugs and positive TSH receptor antibodies. Study findings and constraints: Sharing of public clonotypes was greater in persistent patients (about 2,500) than in new patients (roughly 880).

Assembly of TCR beta libraries relied on iRepertoire HTBI primers together with Arm-PCR of CDR3 regions. In the authors' workflow: The identification of about 66 TRBV and 11 to 15 TRBJ segments was made across samples. Each CDR3 protein gets one entry after TCRdb re-called the multiplex PCR reads with MiXCR. These V and J calls derive from TCRdb rather than the authors' analysis. There are some 440,000 distinct CDR3 sequences in the sample; roughly 20% occur only once, and about 8.3% lies in the top ten. The germline CDR1 and CDR2 sequences are MDHEN and SYDVKM. The V end was cut by 6 bases, the J end by 3 bases, with 9 bases between. CDR3 length equals 13 residues. This clonotype was observed many times. What it binds is unknown. The time point: persistent/refractory GD, antithyroid drugs over 5 years with positive TRAb. RNA extracted from PBMCs served as the sequencing template.

The sequence derives from a female donor with Graves disease. The material sequenced was peripheral blood mononuclear cells (PBMCs), taken when the disease was refractory, from a patient treated with antithyroid drugs. This chain uses TRBV28 with TRBJ2-4, with D unclear. CDR3 bases: TGTGCCAGCAGCCTTCCAGGCAAAAACATTCAGTACTTC. This encodes CASSLPGKNIQYF.